The next 7 T cell receptor beta chains were all read from a single sample in a study of prognosis after radiotherapy for stage I lung cancer. From genomic DNA, two-round multiplex PCR was used to amplify TCR beta CDR3. Gene-specific TRBV and TRBJ primers were used in PCR round one. TCRdb redid the calling of the multiplex PCR reads with MiXCR, one entry per CDR3 protein. This table has around 30,000 distinct CDR3 sequences, around 30% appearing once. This sample comprised PBMCs, obtained before or after stereotactic body radiation therapy (not recorded which). Receptor source: a donor aged 50 or older with non-small cell lung cancer.

The rearrangement joins TRBV19 to TRBJ2-3; D perhaps matches TRBD2 (6 bases). Per the germline V gene, CDR1 is LNHDA and CDR2 is SQIVND (reference sequence). The length of the CDR3 is 19 residues. Trimming stripped 6 bases from V and 0 bases from J, with 25 bases between. CDR3 sequence: CASRPPGHTSSSSTDTQYF. The CDR3 DNA is TGTGCCAGTAGGCCTCCAGGGCACACTAGCTCCTCTAGCACAGATACGCAGTATTTT.

The chain joins TRBV29-1 to TRBJ1-6; a possible D gene is TRBD1 (6 bases). Germline V lookup: CDR1 SQVTM, CDR2 ANQGSEA. Trimming pared 7 bases from V and 8 bases from J, leaving 21 bases between. This CDR3 has 15 amino acids. In DNA, the CDR3 is TGCAGCGCAAAGGTGGGGGCGGTGGGGGATTCACCCCTCCACTTT. Translation: CSAKVGAVGDSPLHF.

Remarks on this clonotype: Since a far larger clone is one base different, this is likely a read error. It is likely a read error, because the conserved phenylalanine at the end of the CDR3 is missing. V is TRBV6-9 and J is TRBJ1-2; perhaps TRBD1 as D (5 bases). Between the trimmed V and J ends, which lost 3 bases and 4 bases, there was a span of 12 bases. This CDR3 is built from 14 residues. CDR1 and CDR2 from the germline V gene are MNHGY and SVAAGI. CDR3 region: CASSYLGGTYGYTL. The CDR3 nucleotides are TGTGCCAGCAGTTACCTCGGAGGGACCTATGGCTACACCCTC.

This rearrangement joins TRBV2 to TRBJ2-7; D might be TRBD1 or TRBD2, each matching 6 bases. This CDR3 is built from 14 residues. V was shortened by 7 bases and J by 10 bases, with 23 bases between the two germline ends. The germline gives CDR1 SNHLY, CDR2 FYNNEI. The CDR3 sequence is CASMSSIQGLDQYF. The CDR3 region has the DNA TGTGCCAGCATGTCAAGTATACAGGGACTCGATCAGTACTTC.

This clonotype appeared many times. The chain employs TRBV18 and TRBJ2-5; D not certain. The CDR3 runs to 15 residues. V was pared by 0 bases and J by 5 bases, with 13 bases between. CDR1 KGHSH and CDR2 LQKENI come from the germline V gene. CDR3 sequence (DNA): TGTGCCAGCTCACCACCGCTCACGGGTAGTGAGACCCAGTACTTC. Its protein product is CASSPPLTGSETQYF.

In regard to this clonotype: One end of the junction is discordant with germline, which a read error may explain. The chain has TRBV5-1 and TRBJ1-1; 10 bases are shared with TRBD1. Looked up from germline, CDR1 is SGHRS and CDR2 is YFSETQ. The CDR3 loop spans 15 amino acids. The CDR3 DNA follows: TGCGCTAGCAGCATAGACGGACAGGGGGAGTCTGAAGCTTTCTTT. Translating gives CASSIDGQGESEAFF. Based on the CDR3 plus reference TRBV5-1 and TRBJ1-1, the full variable domain is KAGVTQTPRYLIKTRGQQVTLSCSPISGHRSVSWYQQTPGQGLQFLFEYFSETQRNKGNFPGRFSGRQFSNSRSEMNVSTLELGDSALYLCASSIDGQGESEAFFGQGTRLTVV.

This clonotype was counted at least ten times. The chain joins TRBV3-1 to TRBJ2-7; 11 positions match TRBD1. There are 14 residues in the CDR3. Germline V gives CDR1 LGHDT, CDR2 YNNKEL (reference sequence). The junction had 9 bases not matched to a gene; V was cut back by 5 bases and J by 9 bases. CDR3 in DNA: TGTGCCAGCAGCGCCGGGACAGGGGGGAATGGGCAGTACTTC. This codes for CASSAGTGGNGQYF.